This T cell receptor beta chain emerged from a study of blood T cell repertoires in COVID-19. Whole-study context: The United States, Italy and Spain were the sources of the acute and convalescent COVID-19 samples.

Sequencing used immunoSEQ multiplex PCR; TCRdb keeps in-frame clones, though not all of them. The table records tens of thousands of clones, roughly 90% of them present only once. V gave up 0 bases and J gave up 5 bases; unmatched junction bases: 4. This CDR3 comprises 13 residues. Germline CDR1 GTSNPN, CDR2 SVGIG (reference sequence). This clone was seen just once. Sequencing input: peripheral blood. The chain carries TRBV30 and TRBJ2-7; 7 bases map to TRBD1. This sequence originates from a man aged 50 to 60 with active COVID-19. The CDR3 loop is CAWSVQGTHEQYF. The CDR3 bases are TGTGCCTGGAGTGTACAGGGGACCCACGAGCAGTACTTC.